This T cell receptor beta chain comes out of a study of shared clonotypes between healthy human individuals. The naive CD8 subset, CD45RO-negative cells positively selected for CCR7, excluded terminally differentiated effector memory CD45RA+ cells. There are 13 residues in the CDR3. Per germline, CDR1 MNHEY and CDR2 SVGAGI. The V end was cut by 4 bases, the J end by 4 bases, with 10 bases between. TCRdb keeps only in-frame clones here, not all; method: immunoSEQ multiplex PCR. The sample holds about 750,000 clones; 90% to 95% are singletons and the top ten take about 25%. V is TRBV6-5 and J is TRBJ1-1, with D possibly matching TRBD1 (6 bases). Sequences were obtained from naive CD8+ T cells sorted from blood. The origin of this receptor is a man aged 30 to 45 in good health. The CDR3 nucleotides are TGTGCCAGCAGTTCGGGGACATTCACTGAAGCTTTCTTT. Translated: CASSSGTFTEAFF.